Listed below are T cell receptor beta chains from one sample, sequenced in a study of OX40 agonist ivuxolimab in advanced cancers. Here immunoSEQ multiplex PCR was the method, and the copy in TCRdb shows in-frame clones only, minus some. Of about 89,000 clones in the sample, approximately 90% were seen once. The starting material was CD4+ or CD8+ T cells sorted from blood, obtained in a trial of the OX40 agonist ivuxolimab. The receptors come from an adult with an advanced solid tumor such as melanoma, head and neck, liver or kidney cancer. Each CDR3 is given without its conserved first and last residue. The D gene is left open where the match is weak.

D gene	V gene	J gene	CDR3 protein
TRBD1	TRBV7-2	TRBJ2-7	ASSPRTGPAYEQY
-	TRBV2	TRBJ2-7	ASSEFYEQY
-	TRBV7-6	TRBJ1-3	ASSLNVVYSGNTIY
TRBD1	TRBV2	TRBJ2-1	ASTLLTRTGGRSEQF
-	TRBV28	TRBJ1-2	ASSLGENYGYT
-	TRBV7-8	TRBJ1-1	ASSLVSGTNTEAF
-	TRBV29-1	TRBJ1-1	SVEDLQFMNTEAF
-	TRBV6-5	TRBJ1-4	ASRPGVMSNEKLF
-	TRBV20-1	TRBJ1-1	SASSPTEAF
-	TRBV7-9	TRBJ1-4	ASSGGLGRGGEKLF
-	TRBV5-6	TRBJ2-1	ASSTRGALYNEQF
TRBD1	TRBV7-9	TRBJ1-1	ASSFEGQGNTEAF
TRBD1	TRBV28	TRBJ1-2	ASRYDRTGDSYT
-	TRBV2	TRBJ2-2	ASCRQGYSTGELF
-	TRBV19	TRBJ1-4	ASSREWTESHEI
TRBD2	TRBV7-2	TRBJ2-1	ASSSGGGHYNEQF
TRBD1	TRBV2	TRBJ2-3	ASSGGTGEDTQY
-	TRBV15	-	ATSRDLTNSYEQY